Included here is one TCR beta chain sequence, with context. Its antigen is not known. TCRdb keeps only in-frame clones here, not all; method: immunoSEQ multiplex PCR. The sample records some 2.1 million clones, approximately 95% being singletons. V dropped 0 bases and J dropped 0 bases, with 6 bases sitting between them. This CDR3 spans 15 amino acids. The germline V gene has CDR1 LNHDA and CDR2 SQIVND (reference sequence). Cells designated naive CD8 were CD45RO-negative and were positively selected for CCR7, with terminally differentiated effector memory CD45RA+ cells excluded. The data originate from a study of shared clonotypes between healthy human individuals. General observations from the study: Larger estimated richness was generally seen in naive subsets than in memory subsets. A small donor pool kept down the genetic and exposure-history diversity that was represented. It was observed that roughly 4.8% of naive CD4 clonotypes were shared across several donors.

The receptor was derived from a man aged 18 to 35 in good health. The chain uses TRBV19 and TRBJ1-5, with D uncertain. Sequenced sample: naive CD8+ T cells sorted from blood. The CDR3 nucleotides are TGTGCCAGTAGTATAGAGTCGAATAGCAATCAGCCCCAGCATTTT. Protein sequence: CASSIESNSNQPQHF.